This T cell receptor (beta chain) was recovered during a study of T cell clusters in autoimmune cytopenias. As for the study in general: Healthy donor controls had a mean age of approximately 57 years and median age of 59 years.

Each sample's input was approximately 270 ng genomic DNA, 40,000 or so genome equivalents. The CDR3 totals 14 residues. One tube held mixed TRB-A and TRB-B primer pools for touch-down PCR. TCRdb reprocessed the multiplex PCR reads, keeping one entry per CDR3 protein, no DNA. Across around 7,700 distinct CDR3 sequences, the top ten clones capture 4% to 5.5% of the sample. This sample was shared with a second study, whose subject was T cell repertoires in aging, cancer and after chemotherapy. As that study records: Clear clonal overlap appeared across healthy donor samples taken over several months to years.

V usage is TRBV12-3 or TRBV12-4 and J usage is TRBJ1-4; TCRdb picks TRBD1, but there is no DNA to check that call. The sequenced sample consisted of peripheral blood. The TCR sequence derives from a human donor in good health. CDR3: CASSSGVQGGKLFF.